These 2 T cell receptor beta chains were sequenced from one sample in a study of blood T cells in healthy people across ages. Through a sample-barcoded 5' primer and a J-beta primer mix, a second PCR was run for roughly 6 to 11 cycles. TCRdb independently ran MiXCR on the 5' RACE reads; one entry per CDR3 protein. The table records under 800,000 distinct CDR3 sequences, about 40% of them present only once. Sequencing was performed on blood. All receptors come from a woman in her fifties or sixties in good health.

The chain is built from TRBV7-6 and TRBJ2-7; the match to TRBD2 covers 10 bases. Trimming removed 1 base from V and 7 bases from J; junction bases left unmatched: 16. The CDR3 consists of 18 residues. From germline, CDR1 is SGHVS and CDR2 FNYEAQ. CDR3 loop: CASSLEARGTSAYNEQYF. CDR3 DNA sequence: TGTGCCAGCAGCTTAGAAGCGCGCGGGACTAGCGCTTACAATGAGCAGTACTTC.

The chain joins TRBV29-1 to TRBJ2-6; 8 bases map to TRBD1. Germline lookup yields CDR1 SQVTM and CDR2 ANQGSEA. The CDR3 contains 19 residues. V was clipped by 4 bases and J by 1 base; unmatched bases: 15. The CDR3 loop is CSVGGGRGQVLSGANVLTF. The CDR3 region has the DNA TGCAGCGTTGGAGGGGGCAGGGGGCAAGTATTATCTGGGGCCAACGTCCTGACTTTC.